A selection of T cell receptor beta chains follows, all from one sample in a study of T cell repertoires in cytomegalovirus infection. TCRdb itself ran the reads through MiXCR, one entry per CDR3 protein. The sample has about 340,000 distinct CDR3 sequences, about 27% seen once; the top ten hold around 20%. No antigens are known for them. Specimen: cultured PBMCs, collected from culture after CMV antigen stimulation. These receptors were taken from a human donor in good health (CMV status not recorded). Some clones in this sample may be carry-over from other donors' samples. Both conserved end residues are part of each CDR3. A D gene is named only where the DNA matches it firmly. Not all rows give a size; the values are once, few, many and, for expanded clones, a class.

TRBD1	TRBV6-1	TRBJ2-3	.	TGTGCCAGCAGGCCGGGACAGGCAGTGCTAGATACGCAGTATTTT	CASRPGQAVLDTQYF
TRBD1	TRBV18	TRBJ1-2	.	TGTGCCAGCTCACGGGACAGGGATGGCTACACCTTC	CASSRDRDGYTF
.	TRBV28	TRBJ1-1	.	TGTGCCAGCAGTTTCGGGCTACTGATACAAACCCAAAACACTGAAGCTTTCTTT	CASSFGLLIQTQNTEAFF
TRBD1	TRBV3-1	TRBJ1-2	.	TGTGCCAGCAGCCAAGCGGACAGGGTGATTCGGGGCTACAACTTC	CASSQADRVIRGYNF
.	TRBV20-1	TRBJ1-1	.	TGCAGTGCCGGAGGGGTGTCTCCTGAAGCTTTCTTT	CSAGGVSPEAFF
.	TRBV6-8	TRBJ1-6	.	TGTGCCAGCAGCGACGGGACTAATTCACCCCTCCACTTT	CASSDGTNSPLHF
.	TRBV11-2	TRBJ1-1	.	TGTGCCAGCAGCATCCGTAGTGAAGCTTTCTTT	CASSIRSEAFF
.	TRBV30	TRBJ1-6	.	TGTGCCTGGGCCGCGAGTTTTACCCGCCCCACTTCACCCCTCCACTTT	CAWAASFTRPTSPLHF
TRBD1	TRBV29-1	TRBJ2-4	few	TGCAGCGTTGCCGGACAGGGCGTTCAGTACTTC	CSVAGQGVQYF
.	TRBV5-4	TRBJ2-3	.	TGTGCCAGCAGCTTGGGGCTAGCGCCGCGCACAGATACGCAGTATTTT	CASSLGLAPRTDTQYF
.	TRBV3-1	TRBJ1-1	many	TGTGCCAGCAGCCAAGATAGGGGACCCACTGAAGCTTTCTTT	CASSQDRGPTEAFF
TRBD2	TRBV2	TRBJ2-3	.	TGTGCCAGCAGCTACACACTAGCGGGAGTAACAGATACGCAGTATTTT	CASSYTLAGVTDTQYF
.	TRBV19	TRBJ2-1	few	TGTGCCAGTATAGGAGAAGGGGATGAGCAGTTCTTC	CASIGEGDEQFF
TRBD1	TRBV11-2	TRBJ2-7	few	TGTGCCAGCAGCTTAGATGACAGGGTAACCTACGAGCAGTACTTC	CASSLDDRVTYEQYF
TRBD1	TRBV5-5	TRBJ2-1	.	TGTGCCAGCAGCCCCCAGCCACAGGGGCGTCTGGACAATGAGCAGTTCTTC	CASSPQPQGRLDNEQFF
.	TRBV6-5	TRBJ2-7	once	TGTGCCAGCAGTGAAACCCCATCCTACGAGCAGTACTTC	CASSETPSYEQYF
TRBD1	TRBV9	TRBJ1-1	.	TGTGCCAGCAGCGTTGACAGGGTAGGAAACACTGAAGCTTTCTTT	CASSVDRVGNTEAFF
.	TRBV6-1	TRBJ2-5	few	TGTGCCAGCAGTGAAGTAACAGTTGGGGCCCAGTACTTC	CASSEVTVGAQYF
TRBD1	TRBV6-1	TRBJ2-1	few	TGTGCCACCCTGGGCCGGAAGGGACAGTACAATGAGCAGTTCTTC	CATLGRKGQYNEQFF
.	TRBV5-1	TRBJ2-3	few	TGCGCCAGCAGCCCCGTCGCTAGCCCCAAAACAGATACGCAGTATTTT	CASSPVASPKTDTQYF
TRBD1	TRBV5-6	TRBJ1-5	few	TGTGCCAGCAGCTTGGGGGACAGGGAGGGACAGCCCCAGCATTTT	CASSLGDREGQPQHF
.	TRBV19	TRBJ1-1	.	TGTGCCAGTAACAGAGGGGTGAACACTGAAGCTTTCTTT	CASNRGVNTEAFF